These T cell receptor beta chains were read from a single sample in a study of human T cells and chemical hapten exposure. A single record per CDR3 protein comes from TCRdb applying MiXCR to the RACE reads. In the table there are some 330,000 distinct CDR3 sequences, over 5% of which are singletons. The sequenced sample was whole blood, obtained in connection with sensitization to the hapten diphenylcyclopropenone (DPC). These receptors originate from a woman aged 18-35 years with alopecia areata. Some clones in this sample may be carry-over from other donors' samples. Both conserved end residues are part of each CDR3. D genes are given only for firm matches. The size of a clone is reported for some rows only, either as once, few or many, or as a class for expanded clones.

V	J	size	D	CDR3	DNA
TRBV6-2/TRBV6-3	TRBJ2-6	many	NA	CASSVGTFSGANVLTF	TGTGCCAGCAGTGTCGGGACGTTCTCTGGGGCCAACGTCCTGACTTTC
TRBV6-5	TRBJ1-1	many	NA	CASRMNTEAFF	TGTGCCAGCAGGATGAACACTGAAGCTTTCTTT
TRBV10-3	TRBJ2-7	few	NA	CAISERGLKEQYF	TGTGCCATCAGTGAGAGGGGCCTGAAGGAGCAGTACTTC
TRBV7-2	TRBJ2-1	few	NA	CASSDGWYNEQFF	TGTGCCAGTTCAGACGGGTGGTACAATGAGCAGTTCTTC
TRBV6-5	TRBJ2-2	NA	NA	CASSRQMRTGELFF	TGTGCCAGCAGTCGCCAGATGAGGACAGGGGAGCTGTTTTTT
TRBV6-2/TRBV6-3	TRBJ1-6	NA	TRBD1	CASRRDRGGNTILPLHF	TGTGCCAGCAGACGCGACAGGGGAGGTAATACAATTCTACCCCTCCACTTT
TRBV9	TRBJ2-1	NA	NA	CASSGNPENEQFF	TGTGCCAGCAGCGGAAACCCCGAAAATGAGCAGTTCTTC
TRBV7-8	TRBJ1-1	NA	NA	CASSLYQGQRAFF	TGTGCCAGCAGCTTATACCAGGGCCAAAGGGCTTTCTTT
TRBV6-5	TRBJ1-3	many	NA	CASSSPGSGGNTIYF	TGTGCCAGCAGTTCCCCAGGATCTGGTGGAAACACCATATATTTT
TRBV9	TRBJ2-1	NA	TRBD1	CASSAPTGDNEQFF	TGTGCCAGCAGCGCACCGACAGGGGATAATGAGCAGTTCTTC
TRBV6-2/TRBV6-3	TRBJ2-7	many	NA	CASSYSGRAYGDEQYF	TGTGCCAGCAGTTACAGTGGGCGGGCTTACGGTGACGAGCAGTACTTC
TRBV6-5	TRBJ1-5	NA	TRBD1	CASSYSQGAYQPQHF	TGTGCCAGCAGTTACTCCCAGGGGGCCTATCAGCCCCAGCATTTT
TRBV6-6	TRBJ1-4	few	NA	CASSYTDLVF	TGTGCCAGCAGTTACACTGATCTGGTTTTT